The rows below give T cell receptor beta chains drawn from one sample of a study of blood T cell repertoires in COVID-19. Profiled with immunoSEQ multiplex PCR; TCRdb holds only in-frame clones, not every one. The sample contains 130,000 or so clones, 80% to 90% of which appear only once. The sequenced sample consisted of peripheral blood. The receptor source for this set is a human donor in a cohort sampled during active COVID-19. Both conserved end residues are part of each CDR3. The D gene is left open where the match is weak. Clone size is not always given. Where it is, it says once, few, many or a class for expanded clones.

d_call | clone_size | j_call | v_call | cdr3_aa | cdr3_nt
NA | NA | TRBJ2-1 | TRBV10-3 | CAISESQGTLLNEQFF | TGTGCCATCAGTGAGTCGCAGGGAACCCTACTCAATGAGCAGTTCTTC
TRBD1 | NA | TRBJ1-1 | TRBV2 | CAGQGYTEAFF | TGTGCCGGACAGGGGTACACTGAAGCTTTCTTT
NA | NA | TRBJ2-5 | TRBV6-6 | CASSYKETQYF | TGTGCCAGCAGTTATAAAGAGACCCAGTACTTC
NA | once | TRBJ2-7 | TRBV5-1 | CASSPSFGGQISYEQYF | TGCGCCAGCAGTCCTTCTTTCGGGGGACAGATTTCCTACGAGCAGTACTTC
NA | NA | TRBJ2-5 | TRBV5-4 | CASSLGSEGETQYF | TGTGCCAGCAGCTTGGGGTCGGAGGGGGAGACCCAGTACTTC
NA | NA | TRBJ1-1 | TRBV6-5 | CASTKQGGGAFF | TGTGCCAGCACCAAACAGGGCGGTGGAGCTTTCTTT
TRBD1 | NA | TRBJ1-3 | TRBV4-1 | CASSQGSGQGGNTIYF | TGCGCCAGCAGCCAAGGGTCGGGACAGGGTGGAAACACCATATATTTT
NA | once | TRBJ1-1 | TRBV7-8 | CASSFPGGDTEAFF | TGTGCCAGCAGCTTCCCGGGGGGCGACACTGAAGCTTTCTTT
NA | NA | TRBJ2-3 | TRBV4-2 | CARKRDGTPRRAQYF | TGTGCCCGAAAACGAGACGGGACTCCACGGAGGGCGCAGTATTTT
TRBD1 | NA | TRBJ1-2 | TRBV7-6 | CASSLAEGAHGYTF | TGTGCCAGCAGCTTAGCCGAGGGGGCGCATGGCTACACCTTC
NA | NA | TRBJ1-1 | TRBV3-1/TRBV3-2 | CASKSSGTEAFF | TGTGCCAGCAAGAGTAGCGGGACTGAAGCTTTCTTT
NA | NA | TRBJ2-7 | TRBV30 | CAWSVPRRRAYEQYF | TGTGCCTGGAGTGTACCCCGCAGGAGGGCCTACGAGCAGTACTTC
NA | once | TRBJ2-7 | TRBV5-1 | CASSLGGGWAEQYF | TGCGCCAGCAGCTTGGGGGGGGGCTGGGCCGAGCAGTACTTC
TRBD1 | NA | TRBJ2-1 | TRBV24-1 | CATSDSAPDRVSYNEQFF | TGTGCCACCAGTGATTCGGCCCCCGACAGGGTCTCCTACAATGAGCAGTTCTTC
NA | NA | TRBJ1-4 | TRBV4-1 | CASREKNGGGWEKLFF | TGCGCCAGCAGGGAAAAAAACGGGGGAGGATGGGAAAAACTGTTTTTT
NA | NA | TRBJ2-7 | TRBV7-2 | CASSLMGASYEQYF | TGTGCCAGCAGCTTAATGGGGGCGTCCTACGAGCAGTACTTC
NA | NA | TRBJ1-6 | TRBV18 | CASSPPLSPSGNSPLHF | TGTGCCAGCTCACCACCCCTTTCGCCATCGGGTAATTCACCCCTCCACTTT
NA | NA | TRBJ1-2 | TRBV3-1/TRBV3-2 | CASSPHREASYGYTF | TGTGCCAGCAGCCCCCATCGTGAGGCTAGCTATGGCTACACCTTC
TRBD1 | NA | TRBJ1-2 | TRBV14 | CASSRGTDDYYGYTF | TGTGCCAGCAGCCGCGGGACAGATGATTATTATGGCTACACCTTC
NA | NA | TRBJ1-3 | TRBV14 | CASSQVPGYSGNTIYF | TGTGCCAGCAGCCAAGTCCCAGGGTATTCTGGAAACACCATATATTTT
NA | NA | TRBJ2-6 | TRBV5-1 | CASSGGYRGANVLTF | TGCGCCAGCAGCGGGGGGTATCGTGGGGCCAACGTCCTGACTTTC
TRBD2 | NA | TRBJ2-5 | TRBV10-3 | CAISESGTSKETQYF | TGTGCCATCAGTGAGTCAGGGACTAGTAAAGAGACCCAGTACTTC
NA | NA | TRBJ2-5 | TRBV20-1 | CSASGGGAGEGVQYF | TGCAGTGCTAGTGGAGGGGGGGCCGGAGAAGGGGTCCAGTACTTC
TRBD2 | NA | TRBJ2-3 | TRBV18 | CASSPPRTSGGDTQYF | TGTGCCAGCTCACCACCGAGGACTAGCGGGGGGGATACGCAGTATTTT
TRBD2 | NA | TRBJ2-1 | TRBV6-6 | CASSPSLERGPLGNEQFF | TGTGCCAGCAGTCCGTCCCTGGAGCGGGGGCCCCTAGGCAATGAGCAGTTCTTC
TRBD1 | NA | TRBJ1-1 | TRBV30 | CAYAQGADTEAFF | TGTGCCTACGCACAGGGGGCGGACACTGAAGCTTTCTTT
TRBD1 | NA | TRBJ1-1 | TRBV20-1 | CSASTGGLAFF | TGCAGTGCTAGCACAGGGGGCCTTGCTTTCTTT
NA | NA | TRBJ1-1 | TRBV10-3 | CAISEVGVDTEAFF | TGTGCCATCAGTGAAGTCGGGGTTGACACTGAAGCTTTCTTT
NA | NA | TRBJ2-7 | TRBV12-5 | CASGLGQGLVQYF | TGTGCTAGTGGTTTGGGTCAGGGATTAGTGCAGTACTTC
TRBD1 | NA | TRBJ2-7 | TRBV18 | CASSLADRVEQYF | TGTGCCAGCTCACTTGCGGACAGGGTCGAGCAGTACTTC
TRBD1 | NA | TRBJ1-2 | TRBV30 | CAWSDDRGNYGYTF | TGTGCCTGGAGCGACGACAGGGGCAACTATGGCTACACCTTC
TRBD1 | NA | TRBJ1-6 | TRBV11-2 | CASSSVDRGHDNSPLHF | TGTGCCAGCAGCTCAGTCGACAGGGGGCACGATAATTCACCCCTCCACTTT
NA | NA | TRBJ1-1 | TRBV6-6 | CASNTGNTEAFF | TGTGCCAGCAACACAGGGAACACTGAAGCTTTCTTT
TRBD1 | NA | TRBJ1-2 | TRBV5-4 | CASSLAGGGGYTF | TGTGCCAGCAGCTTGGCAGGGGGTGGTGGCTACACCTTC
NA | NA | TRBJ2-5 | TRBV11-2 | CASSYPGGYQYF | TGTGCCAGCAGCTACCCTGGGGGGTACCAGTACTTC
NA | NA | TRBJ2-2 | TRBV6-6 | CASSYPSGANTGELFF | TGTGCCAGCAGTTACCCCTCGGGGGCGAACACCGGGGAGCTGTTTTTT
TRBD1 | NA | TRBJ1-1 | TRBV13 | CASSIQGDTEAFF | TGTGCCAGCAGCATACAGGGGGATACTGAAGCTTTCTTT
TRBD1 | few | TRBJ1-4 | TRBV28 | CASSLDRVLEKLFF | TGTGCCAGCAGTCTAGACAGGGTTTTAGAAAAACTGTTTTTT
TRBD1 | few | TRBJ1-5 | TRBV30 | CAWSVPGTGGNQPQHF | TGTGCCTGGAGTGTACCCGGGACAGGGGGCAATCAGCCCCAGCATTTT
TRBD1 | NA | TRBJ1-5 | TRBV2 | CASTLSATGLQPQHF | TGTGCCAGCACTCTCTCCGCGACAGGGTTACAGCCCCAGCATTTT
NA | NA | TRBJ2-1 | TRBV13 | CASRRLGTYNEQFF | TGTGCCAGCAGACGACTGGGGACTTACAATGAGCAGTTCTTC
TRBD2 | NA | TRBJ2-1 | TRBV3-1/TRBV3-2 | CASSQERPDRRWRGGIEQFF | TGTGCCAGCAGCCAAGAACGCCCCGACCGGCGTTGGCGGGGGGGCATTGAGCAGTTCTTC
NA | NA | TRBJ1-1 | TRBV6-5 | CASNQHVNTEAFF | TGTGCCAGCAACCAACATGTGAACACTGAAGCTTTCTTT
TRBD1 | NA | TRBJ2-1 | TRBV7-9 | CASSSGTGTIEQFF | TGTGCCAGCAGCTCTGGGACAGGGACGATTGAGCAGTTCTTC
TRBD2 | NA | TRBJ2-1 | TRBV14 | CASSQESLGTINEQFF | TGTGCCAGCAGCCAAGAATCATTAGGGACTATCAATGAGCAGTTCTTC
TRBD1 | NA | TRBJ2-1 | TRBV25-1 | CASSVQGAAYNEQFF | TGTGCCAGCAGTGTACAGGGGGCAGCTTACAATGAGCAGTTCTTC
NA | few | TRBJ2-1 | TRBV27 | CASSLSPGNYNEQFF | TGTGCCAGCAGTTTATCACCAGGCAATTACAATGAGCAGTTCTTC
NA | NA | TRBJ2-2 | TRBV7-9 | CASSSRNTGELFF | TGTGCCAGCAGCTCGAGAAACACCGGGGAGCTGTTTTTT
TRBD1 | NA | TRBJ2-2 | TRBV30 | CAWTSGTGPTGELFF | TGTGCCTGGACCTCCGGGACAGGGCCCACCGGGGAGCTGTTTTTT
TRBD1 | NA | TRBJ2-7 | TRBV6-6 | CASRSTGTGDEQYF | TGTGCCAGCAGATCAACCGGGACAGGGGACGAGCAGTACTTC
TRBD2 | NA | TRBJ2-3 | TRBV5-1 | CASSLGDSGVAGQYF | TGCGCCAGCAGCTTGGGAGACAGTGGGGTAGCGGGGCAGTATTTT
NA | NA | TRBJ2-1 | TRBV5-4 | CASSPSNRLLNNEQFF | TGTGCCAGCAGCCCATCAAACCGACTACTGAACAATGAGCAGTTCTTC
TRBD1 | NA | TRBJ2-5 | TRBV5-1 | CASSLRGLQETQYF | TGCGCCAGCAGCCTCAGGGGGCTTCAAGAGACCCAGTACTTC